This TCR beta chain was observed in a study of shared clonotypes between healthy human individuals. Study observations and caveats: Clonotypes shared by all four donors outscored non-shared clonotypes in generation probability.

With respect to this clone: The antigen remains undetermined.

V dropped 0 bases and J dropped 2 bases, with 9 bases sitting between them. The CDR3 sequence is 15 residues long. CDR1 SGHRS and CDR2 YFSETQ come from the germline V gene. The material for each subset, its genomic DNA, was split evenly across several immunoSEQ plates. Original data processing: ImmunoSEQ supplied junction-only sequences lacking quality scores, so filtering was different. Using immunoSEQ multiplex PCR, the repertoire was profiled, and TCRdb retains in-frame clones only, with some absent. V and J calls and clone size come straight from that table; D and trimming were deduced from the DNA. The sample lists millions of clones, around 90% seen once, with roughly 0.15% in the top ten.

The genes are TRBV5-1 and TRBJ1-3; D gene unclear. The source of this sequence is a man younger than 35 in good health. Source material: naive CD4+ T cells sorted from blood. Subset specified: CD45RA+ positively selected. The CDR3 DNA is TGCGCCAGCAGCTTGGATCTGGGCGCTGGAAACACCATATATTTT. This codes for CASSLDLGAGNTIYF.